A selection of T cell receptor beta chains follows, all from one sample in a study of cytomegalovirus exposure and HLA in healthy donors. Sequencing was performed with immunoSEQ multiplex PCR; in TCRdb, only in-frame clones are kept and a portion is missing. The profile shows 200,000 to 250,000 clones, roughly 88% of them singletons. The sequenced material came from PBMCs. These receptors were taken from a boy aged 2 to 9 in good health and CMV-seronegative. Both conserved end residues are part of each CDR3. D genes are given only for firm matches.

v_gene	len	d_gene	CDR3aa
TRBV7-8	14	TRBD1	CASSWTGGPYEQYF
TRBV6-1	14	.	CASSEFLTGYGYTF
TRBV5-6	17	TRBD2	CASSRRVAGVNTDTQYF
TRBV11-1	18	.	CASSPGAAVIFSGNTIYF
TRBV29-1	13	TRBD1	CSVRQGGNSPLHF
TRBV14	12	.	CASSQDTDEQFF
TRBV5-6	15	TRBD1	CASSSDRGMNTEAFF
TRBV7-7	15	.	CASSSNPQRSETQYF
TRBV6-1	11	.	CASTALDEAFF
TRBV5-1	17	.	CASSLAFGGWSSYEQYF
TRBV7-9	13	.	CASSYRDNYGYTF
TRBV2	13	.	CASSGTYGETQYF
TRBV27	12	.	CASSLGGQPQHF
TRBV7-9	17	TRBD2	CASSPRGAGGETGELFF
TRBV7-6	15	.	CASSLGPRVDTEAFF
TRBV7-2	15	TRBD1	CASSQDRANTGELFF
TRBV6-1	13	.	CASKEGSNYGYTF
TRBV27	15	.	CASSLGGSTNEKLFF
TRBV7-2	15	TRBD2	CASSLGTSGTYEQYF
TRBV11-2	15	TRBD1	CASPRTGAFTGELFF